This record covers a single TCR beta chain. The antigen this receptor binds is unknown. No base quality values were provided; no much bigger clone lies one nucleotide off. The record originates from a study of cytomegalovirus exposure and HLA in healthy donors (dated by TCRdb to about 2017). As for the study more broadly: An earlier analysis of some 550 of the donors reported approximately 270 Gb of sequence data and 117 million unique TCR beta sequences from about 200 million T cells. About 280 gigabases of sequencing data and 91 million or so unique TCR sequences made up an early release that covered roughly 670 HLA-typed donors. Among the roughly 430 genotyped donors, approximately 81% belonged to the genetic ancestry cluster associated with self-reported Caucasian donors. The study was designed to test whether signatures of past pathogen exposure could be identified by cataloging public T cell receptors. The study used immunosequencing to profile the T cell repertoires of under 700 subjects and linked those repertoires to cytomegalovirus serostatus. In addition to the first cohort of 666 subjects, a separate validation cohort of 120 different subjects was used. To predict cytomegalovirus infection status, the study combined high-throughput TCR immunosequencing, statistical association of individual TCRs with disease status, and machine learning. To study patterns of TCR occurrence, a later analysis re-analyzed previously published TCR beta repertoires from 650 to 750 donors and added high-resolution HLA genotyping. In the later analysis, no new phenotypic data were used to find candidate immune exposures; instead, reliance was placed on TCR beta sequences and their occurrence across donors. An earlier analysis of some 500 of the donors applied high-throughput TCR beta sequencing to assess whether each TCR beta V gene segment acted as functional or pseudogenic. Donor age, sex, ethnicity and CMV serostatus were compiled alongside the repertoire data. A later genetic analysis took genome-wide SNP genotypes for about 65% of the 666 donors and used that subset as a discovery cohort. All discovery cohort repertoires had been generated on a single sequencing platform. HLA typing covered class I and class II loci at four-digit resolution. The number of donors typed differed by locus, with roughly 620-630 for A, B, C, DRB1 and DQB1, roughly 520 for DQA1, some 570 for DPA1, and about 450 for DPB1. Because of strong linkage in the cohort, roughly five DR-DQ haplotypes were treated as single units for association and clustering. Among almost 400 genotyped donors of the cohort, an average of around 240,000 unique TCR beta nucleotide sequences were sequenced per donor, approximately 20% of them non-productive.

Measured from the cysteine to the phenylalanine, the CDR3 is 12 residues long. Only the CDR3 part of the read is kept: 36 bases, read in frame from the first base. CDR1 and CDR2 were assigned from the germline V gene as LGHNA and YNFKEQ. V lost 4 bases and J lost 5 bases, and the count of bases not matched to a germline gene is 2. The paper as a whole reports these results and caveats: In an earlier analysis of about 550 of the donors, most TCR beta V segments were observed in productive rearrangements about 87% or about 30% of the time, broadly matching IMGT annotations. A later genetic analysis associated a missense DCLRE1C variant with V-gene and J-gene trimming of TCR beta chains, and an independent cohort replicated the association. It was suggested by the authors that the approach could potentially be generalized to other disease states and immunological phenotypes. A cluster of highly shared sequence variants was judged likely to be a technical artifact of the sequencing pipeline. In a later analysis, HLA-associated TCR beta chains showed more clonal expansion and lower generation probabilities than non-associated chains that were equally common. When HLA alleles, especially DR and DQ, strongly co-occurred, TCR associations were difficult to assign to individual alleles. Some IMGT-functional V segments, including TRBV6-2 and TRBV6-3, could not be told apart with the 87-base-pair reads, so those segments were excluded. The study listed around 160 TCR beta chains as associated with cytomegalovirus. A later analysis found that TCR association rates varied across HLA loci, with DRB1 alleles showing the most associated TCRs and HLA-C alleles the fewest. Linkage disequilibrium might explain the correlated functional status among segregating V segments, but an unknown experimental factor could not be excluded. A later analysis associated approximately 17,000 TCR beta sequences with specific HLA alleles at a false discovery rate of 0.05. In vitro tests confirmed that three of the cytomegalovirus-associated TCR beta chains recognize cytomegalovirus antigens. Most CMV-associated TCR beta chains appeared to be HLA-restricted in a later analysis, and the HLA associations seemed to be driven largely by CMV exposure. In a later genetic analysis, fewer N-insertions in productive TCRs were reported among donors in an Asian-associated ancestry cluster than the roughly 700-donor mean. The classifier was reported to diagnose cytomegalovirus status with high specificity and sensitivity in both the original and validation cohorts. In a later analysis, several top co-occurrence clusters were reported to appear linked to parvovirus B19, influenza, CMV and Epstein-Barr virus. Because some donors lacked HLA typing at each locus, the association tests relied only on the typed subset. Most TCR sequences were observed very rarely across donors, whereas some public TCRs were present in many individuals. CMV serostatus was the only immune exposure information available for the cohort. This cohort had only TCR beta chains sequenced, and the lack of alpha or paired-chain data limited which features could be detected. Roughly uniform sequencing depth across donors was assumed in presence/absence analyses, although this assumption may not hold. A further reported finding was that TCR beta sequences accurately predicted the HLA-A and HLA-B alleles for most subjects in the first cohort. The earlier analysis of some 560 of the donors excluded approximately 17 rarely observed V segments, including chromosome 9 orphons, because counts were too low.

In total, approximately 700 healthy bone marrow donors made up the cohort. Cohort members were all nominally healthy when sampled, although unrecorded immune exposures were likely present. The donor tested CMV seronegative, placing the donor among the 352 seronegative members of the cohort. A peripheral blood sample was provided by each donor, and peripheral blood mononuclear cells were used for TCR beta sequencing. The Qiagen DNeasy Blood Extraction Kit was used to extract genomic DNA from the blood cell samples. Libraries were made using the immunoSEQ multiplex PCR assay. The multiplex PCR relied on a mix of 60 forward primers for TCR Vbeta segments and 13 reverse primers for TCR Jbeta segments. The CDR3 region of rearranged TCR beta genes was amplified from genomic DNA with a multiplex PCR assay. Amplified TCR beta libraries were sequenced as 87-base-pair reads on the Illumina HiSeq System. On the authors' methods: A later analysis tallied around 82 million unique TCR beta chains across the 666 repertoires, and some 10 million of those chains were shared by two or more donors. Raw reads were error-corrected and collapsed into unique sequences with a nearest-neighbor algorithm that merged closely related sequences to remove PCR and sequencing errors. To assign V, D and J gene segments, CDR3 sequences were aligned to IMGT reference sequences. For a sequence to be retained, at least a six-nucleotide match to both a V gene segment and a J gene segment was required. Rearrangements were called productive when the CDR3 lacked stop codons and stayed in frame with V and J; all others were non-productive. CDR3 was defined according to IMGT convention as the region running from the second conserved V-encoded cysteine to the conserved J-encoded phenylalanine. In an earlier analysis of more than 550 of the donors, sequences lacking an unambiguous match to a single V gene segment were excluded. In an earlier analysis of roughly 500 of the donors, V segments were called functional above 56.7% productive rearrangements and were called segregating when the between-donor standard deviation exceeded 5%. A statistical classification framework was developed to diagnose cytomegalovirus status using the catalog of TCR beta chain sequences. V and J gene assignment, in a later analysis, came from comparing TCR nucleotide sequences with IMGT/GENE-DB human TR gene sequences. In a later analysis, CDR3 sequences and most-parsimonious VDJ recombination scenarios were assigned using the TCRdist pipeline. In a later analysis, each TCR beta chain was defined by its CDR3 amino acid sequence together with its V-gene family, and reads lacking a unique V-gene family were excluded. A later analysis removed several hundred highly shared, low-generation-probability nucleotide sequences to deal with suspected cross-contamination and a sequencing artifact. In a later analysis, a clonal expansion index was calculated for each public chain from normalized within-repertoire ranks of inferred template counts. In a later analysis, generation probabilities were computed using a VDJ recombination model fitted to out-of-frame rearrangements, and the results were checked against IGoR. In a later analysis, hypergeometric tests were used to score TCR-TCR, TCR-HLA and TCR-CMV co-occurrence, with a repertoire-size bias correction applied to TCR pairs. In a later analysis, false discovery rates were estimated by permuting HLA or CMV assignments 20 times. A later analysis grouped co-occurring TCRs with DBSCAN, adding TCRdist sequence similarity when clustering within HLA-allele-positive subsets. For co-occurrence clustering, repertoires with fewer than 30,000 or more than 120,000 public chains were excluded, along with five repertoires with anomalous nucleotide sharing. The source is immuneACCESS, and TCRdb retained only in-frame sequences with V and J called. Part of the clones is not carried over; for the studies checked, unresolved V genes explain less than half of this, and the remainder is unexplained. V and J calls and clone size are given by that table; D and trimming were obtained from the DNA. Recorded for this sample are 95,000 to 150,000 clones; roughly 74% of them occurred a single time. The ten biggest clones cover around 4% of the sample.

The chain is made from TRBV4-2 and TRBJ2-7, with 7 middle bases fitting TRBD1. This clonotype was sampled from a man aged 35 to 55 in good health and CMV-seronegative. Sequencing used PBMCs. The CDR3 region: CASSLDRDEQYF. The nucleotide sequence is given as TGTGCCAGCAGCCTAGACAGGGACGAGCAGTACTTC.